The text below deals with one T cell receptor (beta chain). Its target is unknown. The source of the sample is a study of cytomegalovirus exposure and HLA in healthy donors. Notes on the study in general: Roughly uniform depth of sequencing across donors was assumed in presence/absence analyses. A few chains linked to CMV were shown in vitro to be specific for CMV antigens. Immune exposure data for these donors was limited to CMV serostatus.

The junction had 1 base not matched to a gene; V was cut back by 5 bases and J by 7 bases. The CDR3 contains 13 residues. Germline V CDR1 and CDR2: KGHSH, LQKENI. The PCR contained 60 Vbeta and 13 Jbeta primers. Produced via immunoSEQ multiplex PCR; TCRdb's table is partial and in-frame only. The sample lists about 120,000 clones, over 80% occurring once. The source material was PBMCs. The clonotype originates from a man in his fifties in good health and CMV-seronegative. This rearrangement joins TRBV18 to TRBJ1-5; 11 nucleotides align to TRBD1. In DNA form, the CDR3 reads TGTGCCAGCTCAGGGGACAGGGGGCAGCCCCAGCATTTT. Protein sequence: CASSGDRGQPQHF.